One TCR beta chain is described in this entry. Generated by immunoSEQ multiplex PCR, the TCRdb table keeps only in-frame clones and is missing some. This table has 650,000 to 800,000 clones, about 90% appearing once. This sample is drawn from a study of blood T cell repertoires in COVID-19. Looking at the study overall: Samples representing acute and convalescent COVID-19 were sourced from the United States, Italy and Spain. Sources were T cells, B-cell-depleted T cells, or PBMCs; the material itself was cDNA or gDNA.

This CDR3 has 15 amino acids. The ends lost 6 bases at V and 9 bases at J; junction bases unmatched: 13. Germline V gives CDR1 WNHNN, CDR2 SYGVQD (reference sequence). Sequencing was carried out using peripheral blood. This sequence was found in a woman aged 18-29 years with acute or convalescent COVID-19. V and J are TRBV10-1 and TRBJ2-1; TRBD2 aligns across 8 bases. CDR3 sequence (DNA): TGCGCCAGCAGCGAGAGCGGACTAGCCCATGGTGAGCAGTTCTTC. It translates to CASSESGLAHGEQFF.